This TCR beta chain was captured by sequencing in a study of T-cell memory formation after mild COVID-19. Study at large: TCR clusters were mostly donor specific.

TCRalpha and TCRbeta libraries used 5'RACE with constant-segment primers and UMIs. MiXCR was run by TCRdb on the 5' RACE reads, yielding one entry per CDR3 protein. The sample consists of some 40,000 distinct CDR3 sequences, more than 7% of them appearing once. A remark on this clonotype: The target antigen is unknown.

Study results and limitations: Clones contracting over day 15 to 85 were CD4/CD8 balanced, with later expanders leaning CD4+. Mainly in CM and EM were contracting CD4+ clones; CD8+ were in EMRA.

Trimming left V 0 bases short and J 3 bases short, with 12 bases between. The CDR3 sequence is 15 residues long. Germline V gives CDR1 SGHDN, CDR2 FVKESK. The sequencing input was PBMCs or a T cell subset sorted from them (not recorded which). This receptor was identified in a man between 18 and 29 years old who had mild COVID-19 (a few samples of this study predate the infection). Cell type and time point are not known. This chain connects TRBV14 to TRBJ2-7; the D gene is possibly TRBD1 (5 bases). CDR3 sequence reads: CASSQDGPRDYEQYF. CDR3 coding DNA: TGTGCCAGCAGCCAAGACGGCCCCAGGGACTACGAGCAGTACTTC.